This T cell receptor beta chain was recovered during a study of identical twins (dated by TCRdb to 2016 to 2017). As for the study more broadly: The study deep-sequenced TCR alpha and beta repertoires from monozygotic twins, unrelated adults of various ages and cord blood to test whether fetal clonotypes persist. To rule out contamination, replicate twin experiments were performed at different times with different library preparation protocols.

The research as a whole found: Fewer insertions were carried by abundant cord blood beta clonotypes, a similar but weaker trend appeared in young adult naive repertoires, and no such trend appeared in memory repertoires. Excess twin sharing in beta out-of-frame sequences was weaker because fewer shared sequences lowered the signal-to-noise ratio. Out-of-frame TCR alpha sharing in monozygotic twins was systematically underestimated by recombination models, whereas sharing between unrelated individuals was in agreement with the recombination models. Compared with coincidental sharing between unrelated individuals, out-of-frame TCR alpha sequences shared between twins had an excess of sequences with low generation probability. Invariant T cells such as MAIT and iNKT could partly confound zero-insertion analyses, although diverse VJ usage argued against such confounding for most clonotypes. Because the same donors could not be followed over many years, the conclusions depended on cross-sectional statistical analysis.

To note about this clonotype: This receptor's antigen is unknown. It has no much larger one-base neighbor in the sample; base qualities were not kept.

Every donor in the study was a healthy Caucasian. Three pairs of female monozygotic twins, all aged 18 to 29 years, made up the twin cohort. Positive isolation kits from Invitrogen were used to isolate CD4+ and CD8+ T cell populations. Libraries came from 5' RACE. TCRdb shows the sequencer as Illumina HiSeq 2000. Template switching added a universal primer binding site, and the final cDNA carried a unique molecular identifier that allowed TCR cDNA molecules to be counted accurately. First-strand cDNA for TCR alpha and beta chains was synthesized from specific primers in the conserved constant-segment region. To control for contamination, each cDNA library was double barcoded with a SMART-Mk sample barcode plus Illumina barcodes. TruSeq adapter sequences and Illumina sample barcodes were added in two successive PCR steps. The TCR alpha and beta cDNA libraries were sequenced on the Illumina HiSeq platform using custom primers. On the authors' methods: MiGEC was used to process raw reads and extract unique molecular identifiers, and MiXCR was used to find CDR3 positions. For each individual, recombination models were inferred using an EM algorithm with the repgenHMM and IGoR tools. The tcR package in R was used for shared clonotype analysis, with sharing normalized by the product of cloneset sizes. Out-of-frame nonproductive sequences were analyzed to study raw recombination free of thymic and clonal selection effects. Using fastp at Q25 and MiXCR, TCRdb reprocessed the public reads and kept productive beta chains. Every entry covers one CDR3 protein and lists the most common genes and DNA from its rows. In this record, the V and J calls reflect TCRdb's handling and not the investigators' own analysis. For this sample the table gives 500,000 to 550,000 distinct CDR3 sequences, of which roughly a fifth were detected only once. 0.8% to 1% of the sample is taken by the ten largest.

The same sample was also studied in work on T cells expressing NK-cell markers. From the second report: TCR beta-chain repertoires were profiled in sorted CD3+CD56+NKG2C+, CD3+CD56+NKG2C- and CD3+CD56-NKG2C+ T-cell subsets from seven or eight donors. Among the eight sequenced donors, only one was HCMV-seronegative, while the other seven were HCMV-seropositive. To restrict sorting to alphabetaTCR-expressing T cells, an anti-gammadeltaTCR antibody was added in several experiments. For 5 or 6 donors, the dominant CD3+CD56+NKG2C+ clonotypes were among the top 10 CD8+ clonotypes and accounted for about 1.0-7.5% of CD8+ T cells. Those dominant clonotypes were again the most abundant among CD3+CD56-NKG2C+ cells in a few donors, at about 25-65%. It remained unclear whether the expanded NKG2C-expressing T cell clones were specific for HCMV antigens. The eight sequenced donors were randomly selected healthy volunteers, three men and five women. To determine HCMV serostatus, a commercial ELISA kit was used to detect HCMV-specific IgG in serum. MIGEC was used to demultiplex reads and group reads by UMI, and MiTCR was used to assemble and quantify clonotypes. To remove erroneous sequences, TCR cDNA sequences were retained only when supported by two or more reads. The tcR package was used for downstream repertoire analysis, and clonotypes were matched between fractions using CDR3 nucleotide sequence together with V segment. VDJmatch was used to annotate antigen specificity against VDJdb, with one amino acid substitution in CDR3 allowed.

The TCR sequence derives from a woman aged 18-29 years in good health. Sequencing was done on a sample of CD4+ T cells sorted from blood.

CDR3 loop: CASSLAGTGHNQPQHF. The sequenced DNA is TGTGCCAGCAGCTTAGCGGGGACAGGGCACAATCAGCCCCAGCATTTT. The chain uses TRBV7-2 and TRBJ1-5; 9 bases in the junction line up with TRBD1. Taken from the germline V gene, the CDR1 and CDR2 loops are SGHTA and FQGNSA. Measured from the cysteine to the phenylalanine, the CDR3 is 16 residues long. Just CDR3 DNA is preserved here, 48 bases in frame from base 1. Unmatched junction bases come to 3, with V trimmed by 0 bases and J by 3 bases.